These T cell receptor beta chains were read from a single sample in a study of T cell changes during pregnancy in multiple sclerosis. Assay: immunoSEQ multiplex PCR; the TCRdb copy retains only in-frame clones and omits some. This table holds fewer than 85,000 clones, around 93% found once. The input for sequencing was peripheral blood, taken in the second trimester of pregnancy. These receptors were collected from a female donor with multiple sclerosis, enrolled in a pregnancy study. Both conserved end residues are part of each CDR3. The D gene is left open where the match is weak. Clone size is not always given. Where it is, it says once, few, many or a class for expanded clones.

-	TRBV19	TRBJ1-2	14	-	TGTGCCAGTAGTATTTTCGCAGGAAACTATGGCTACACCTTC	CASSIFAGNYGYTF
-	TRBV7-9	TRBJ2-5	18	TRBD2	TGTGCCAGCAGCTTAGCCGGAGGGACTAGCGGTCTCCAAGAGACCCAGTACTTC	CASSLAGGTSGLQETQYF
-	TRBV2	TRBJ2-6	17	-	TGTGCCAGCTTTGAGACAGGTTCGGGTCGGGGGGCCAACGTCCTGACTTTC	CASFETGSGRGANVLTF
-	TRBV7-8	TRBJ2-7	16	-	TGTGCCAGCAGCTTAATCGTGGCGGGCCCCTCCTACGAGCAGTACTTC	CASSLIVAGPSYEQYF
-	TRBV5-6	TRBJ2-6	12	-	TGTGCCAGCAGTTCAGGGGCCAACGTCCTGACTTTC	CASSSGANVLTF
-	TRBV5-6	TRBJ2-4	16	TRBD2	TGTGCCAGCAGCCGTCGGATTACTAGCGGGGGAAACATTCAGTACTTC	CASSRRITSGGNIQYF
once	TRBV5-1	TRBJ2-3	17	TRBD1	TGCGCCAGCAGCTTAAACCGGGACAGGGGCGGCTCAGATACGCAGTATTTT	CASSLNRDRGGSDTQYF
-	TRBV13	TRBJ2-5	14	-	TGTGCCAGCAGCTTGCGGGGATTCGGGGAGACCCAGTACTTC	CASSLRGFGETQYF
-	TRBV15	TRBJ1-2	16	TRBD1	TGTGCCACCAGCGACTCAGGAGAGGGGGCTTACTATGGCTACACCTTC	CATSDSGEGAYYGYTF
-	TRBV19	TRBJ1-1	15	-	TGTGCCAGTAGTATCCTCAGGGTGACGAACACTGAAGCTTTCTTT	CASSILRVTNTEAFF
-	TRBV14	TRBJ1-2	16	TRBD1	TGTGCCAGCAGCCAAGGACCGACAGGGGGTAACTATGGCTACACCTTC	CASSQGPTGGNYGYTF
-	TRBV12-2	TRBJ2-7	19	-	TGTGCAAGTCGCCAGGGTTTGGGGTCTAGCGGGGTTTTTGGCTACGAGCAGTACTTC	CASRQGLGSSGVFGYEQYF
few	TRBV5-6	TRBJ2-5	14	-	TGTGCCAGCAGCATTGGGGGGAGACAAGAGACCCAGTACTTC	CASSIGGRQETQYF
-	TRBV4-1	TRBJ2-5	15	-	TGCGCCAGCAGCCAAGTCCTTAGCGGTAAAGAGACCCAGTACTTC	CASSQVLSGKETQYF
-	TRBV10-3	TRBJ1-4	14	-	TGTGCCATCAAGGAGACAGGCGATAATGAAAAACTGTTTTTT	CAIKETGDNEKLFF
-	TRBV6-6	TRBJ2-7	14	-	TGTGCCAGCAGTTACTCTCGGGTCTACCGGGAGCAGTACTTC	CASSYSRVYREQYF
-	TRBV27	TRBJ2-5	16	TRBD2	TGTGCCACCGCATCCGGGACTAGCCTCCTTGGGGAGACCCAGTACTTC	CATASGTSLLGETQYF
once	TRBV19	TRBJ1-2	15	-	TGTGCCAGTAACCCCTCAGGGGACAAGGGGTTTGGCTACACCTTC	CASNPSGDKGFGYTF
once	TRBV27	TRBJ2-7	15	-	TGTGCCAGCAGTCCTTGGCAGGGCGCCCCCCACGAGCAGTACTTC	CASSPWQGAPHEQYF
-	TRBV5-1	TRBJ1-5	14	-	TGCGCCAGCAGCTTGGACGGGAGGGCCCAGCCCCAGCATTTT	CASSLDGRAQPQHF
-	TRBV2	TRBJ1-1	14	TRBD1	TGTGCCAGCCGAGGAACAGGGGACTTCTATGAAGCTTTCTTT	CASRGTGDFYEAFF
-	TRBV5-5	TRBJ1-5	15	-	TGTGCCAGCAGCTCAACGACAGGTAGCAATCAGCCCCAGCATTTT	CASSSTTGSNQPQHF
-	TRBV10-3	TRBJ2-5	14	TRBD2	TGTGCCATCGGGGCTAGCGGGAGTGAAGAGACCCAGTACTTC	CAIGASGSEETQYF
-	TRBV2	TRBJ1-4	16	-	TGTGCCAGCAGGGGGGGAGTTTTAGCAACTAATGAAAAACTGTTTTTT	CASRGGVLATNEKLFF
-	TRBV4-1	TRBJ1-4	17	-	TGCGCCAGCAGCCATGGGAGGACTCTCGCAACTAATGAAAAACTGTTTTTT	CASSHGRTLATNEKLFF
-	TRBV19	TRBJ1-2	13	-	TGTGCCAGTTCCTTTCCCGGAGAGTATGGCTACACCTTC	CASSFPGEYGYTF
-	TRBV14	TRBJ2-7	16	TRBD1	TGTGCCAGCAGCCAAGTGACGGGACAGGGGTTTAACGAGCAGTACTTC	CASSQVTGQGFNEQYF
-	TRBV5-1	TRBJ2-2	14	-	TGCGCCACCCGTCTTCCGTCCTTCACCGGGGAGCTGTTTTTT	CATRLPSFTGELFF
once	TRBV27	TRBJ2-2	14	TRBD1	TGTGCCAGCCGATTGACAGGGGGGACCCGGGAGCTGTTTTTT	CASRLTGGTRELFF
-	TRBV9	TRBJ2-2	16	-	TGTGCCAGCAGCGTAGTAATGGGCAAACACACCGGGGAGCTGTTTTTT	CASSVVMGKHTGELFF
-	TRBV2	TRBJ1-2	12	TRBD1	TGTGCCAGGAGGACAGGTACAGATGGCTACACCTTC	CARRTGTDGYTF
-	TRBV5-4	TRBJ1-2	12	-	TGTGCCAGCAGCTTTGGGGCGCGTGGCTACACCTTC	CASSFGARGYTF
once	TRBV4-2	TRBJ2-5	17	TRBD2	TGTGCCAGCAGCCAAGGGTCTGGCGGGGGGGCCTCGGAGACCCAGTACTTC	CASSQGSGGGASETQYF
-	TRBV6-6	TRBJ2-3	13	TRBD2	TGTGCCAGCTCCGGGACTACCCCTGATACGCAGTATTTT	CASSGTTPDTQYF
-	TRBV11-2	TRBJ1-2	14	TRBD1	TGTGCCAGCACCCCGGGACAGTCCCAGGATGGCTACACCTTC	CASTPGQSQDGYTF
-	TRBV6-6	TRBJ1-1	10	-	TGTGCCAGCAGCACTAATGAAGCTTTCTTT	CASSTNEAFF
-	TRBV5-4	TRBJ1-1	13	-	TGTGCCAGCAGCTTGACGGGGGGAACTGAAGCTTTCTTT	CASSLTGGTEAFF
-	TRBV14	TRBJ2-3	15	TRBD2	TGTGCCAGCAGCCCCCTAGCGGGGAACACAGATACGCAGTATTTT	CASSPLAGNTDTQYF
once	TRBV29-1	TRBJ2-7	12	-	TGCAGCGTTGCCCTGCGACGGGACACTAGGGTCTTC	CSVALRRDTRVF
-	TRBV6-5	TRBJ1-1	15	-	TGTGCCAGCAGCTACCGACAGGTGGGGAGCACTGAAGCTTTCTTT	CASSYRQVGSTEAFF
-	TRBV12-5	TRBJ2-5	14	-	TGTGCTAGTGGTTTGGCACAGTTCCAAGAGACCCAGTACTTC	CASGLAQFQETQYF
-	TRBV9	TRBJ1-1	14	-	TGTGCCAGCAGCGCGGGCCGCCCCGGGGGTGAAGCTTTCTTT	CASSAGRPGGEAFF
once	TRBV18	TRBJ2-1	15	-	TGTGCCAGCTCCCGGACTATGCAAGATAACAATGAGCAGTTCTTC	CASSRTMQDNNEQFF
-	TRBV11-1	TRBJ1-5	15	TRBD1	TGTGCCAGCAGCCACGACAGGGATCCAAATCAGCCCCAGCATTTT	CASSHDRDPNQPQHF
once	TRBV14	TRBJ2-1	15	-	TGTGCCCCAAGCGGGCCCGACGCCGCCTACAATGAGCAGTTCTTC	CAPSGPDAAYNEQFF
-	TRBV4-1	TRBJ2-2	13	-	TGCGCCAGCAGCCGAATAGACACCGGGGAGCTGTTTTTT	CASSRIDTGELFF
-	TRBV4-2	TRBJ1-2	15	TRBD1	TGTGCCAGCAGCCAGGAGCCACAGGGGGATTACGGCTACACCTTC	CASSQEPQGDYGYTF
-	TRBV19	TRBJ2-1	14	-	TGTGCCAGTAGTTTGGGGACTTCCTACAATGAGCAGTTCTTC	CASSLGTSYNEQFF
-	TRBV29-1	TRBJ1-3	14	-	TGCAGCGTTGGGGACACCAGCCTCGGAAACACCATATATTTT	CSVGDTSLGNTIYF
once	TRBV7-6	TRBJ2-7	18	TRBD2	TGTGCCAGCACCAAAAGTCGTGCCGCGGGGGGGCGCCTGGAGGAGCAGTACTTC	CASTKSRAAGGRLEEQYF
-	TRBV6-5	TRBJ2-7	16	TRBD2	TGTGCCAGCAGTTACGGGACTAGCGGGGCCACCTACGAGCAGTACTTC	CASSYGTSGATYEQYF
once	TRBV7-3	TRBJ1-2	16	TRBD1	TGTGCCAGCAGCTTGCGACCCCCGGGACAGGATAGCGGCTACACCTTC	CASSLRPPGQDSGYTF
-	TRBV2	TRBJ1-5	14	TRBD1	TGTGCCAGCAGTTACAGGGGCCGTCCCCAGCCCCAGCATTTT	CASSYRGRPQPQHF